The clone carrying this T cell receptor beta chain was seen a few times. Its specificity is not known. This record belongs to a study of beta chain features in type 1 diabetes. Study at large: Across every sample, some 110 million sorted cells were examined in total.

Study results and caveats: TCRB CDR3 length was moderately but significantly reduced in all four CD4+ subsets of Type 1 diabetes patients.

Germline CDR1 and CDR2: MNHEY and SVGAGI. This CDR3 is built from 15 residues. Unmatched junction bases numbered 10, after V lost 6 bases and J lost 3 bases. Isolated RNA was reverse transcribed in full, so expressed TCRB transcripts were sequenced. This table comes from immunoSEQ multiplex PCR, and its TCRdb copy is limited to in-frame clones, with some not included. The sample contains hundreds of thousands of clones, roughly an eighth of which appear only once. Sequencing was carried out using naive CD4+ T cells from blood. The clonotype comes from a man between 18 and 35 years old with type 1 diabetes. V gene TRBV6-5 combines with J gene TRBJ2-7, with 8 bases identical to TRBD2. CDR3 sequence (DNA): TGTGCCAGCAGCCTTCAGGCGGGGGGCGGCTACGAGCAGTACTTC. Translation gives CASSLQAGGGYEQYF.